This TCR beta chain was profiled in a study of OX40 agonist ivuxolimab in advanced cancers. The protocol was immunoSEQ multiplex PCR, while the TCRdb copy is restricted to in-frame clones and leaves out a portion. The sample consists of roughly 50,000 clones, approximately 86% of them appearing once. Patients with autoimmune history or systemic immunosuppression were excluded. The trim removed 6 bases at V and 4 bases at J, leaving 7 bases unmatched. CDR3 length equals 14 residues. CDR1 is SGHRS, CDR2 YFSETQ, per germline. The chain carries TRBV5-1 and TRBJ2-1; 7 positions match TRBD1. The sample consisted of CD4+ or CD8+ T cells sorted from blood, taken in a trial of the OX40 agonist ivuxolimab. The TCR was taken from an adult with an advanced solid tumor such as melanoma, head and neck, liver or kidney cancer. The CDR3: CASTRTGIYNEQFF. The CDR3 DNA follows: TGCGCCAGCACCCGGACAGGTATTTACAATGAGCAGTTCTTC.